The rows below give T cell receptor beta chains drawn from one sample of a study of CD8 T cells in Susac syndrome. TCRdb used MiXCR to reprocess the immunoSEQ multiplex PCR reads, holding one entry per CDR3 protein. The sample includes about 300,000 distinct CDR3 sequences, about 82% of them seen just once. Sequencing was performed on CD8+ T cells from PBMCs. The receptors come from a human donor with multiple sclerosis. Both conserved end residues are part of each CDR3. A D gene is named only where the DNA matches it firmly. Where a row states a size, it is once, few, many or the class of an expanded clone; other rows omit it.

cdr3_length j_call d_call v_call clone_size cdr3_aa cdr3_nt
15 TRBJ2-1 . TRBV20-1 . CSARDMASSYNEQFF TGCAGTGCTAGAGACATGGCTAGCTCCTACAATGAGCAGTTCTTC
15 TRBJ2-1 . TRBV6-2/TRBV6-3 . CASRGIGTSGNEQFF TGTGCCAGCCGGGGGATCGGGACCTCTGGGAATGAGCAGTTCTTC
19 TRBJ1-3 TRBD1 TRBV6-1 . CASRETQGIDPRGGNTIYF TGTGCCAGCAGGGAGACACAGGGGATCGACCCCAGGGGTGGAAACACCATATATTTT
13 TRBJ2-7 . TRBV19 . CASTSAFGYEQYF .
14 TRBJ1-6 . TRBV12-3/TRBV12-4 . CASSQTGLNSPLHF TGTGCCAGCAGTCAGACAGGACTTAATTCACCCCTCCACTTT
16 TRBJ1-2 . TRBV11-2 . CASSLGGTGTIYGYTF TGTGCCAGCAGCTTAGGGGGAACCGGGACGATCTATGGCTACACCTTC
15 TRBJ2-5 TRBD2 TRBV28 . CASSSFLAGDKTQYF TGTGCCAGCAGTTCTTTCCTAGCGGGAGATAAGACCCAGTACTTC
13 TRBJ2-1 . TRBV9 . CASSVGTYNEQFF TGTGCCAGCAGCGTAGGCACTTACAATGAGCAGTTCTTC
17 TRBJ2-1 TRBD2 TRBV9 . CASSPEGGLAGVNEQFF TGTGCCAGCAGCCCCGAGGGTGGACTAGCGGGAGTCAATGAGCAGTTCTTC
16 TRBJ2-5 TRBD2 TRBV7-2 . CASSLGLREGPETQYF TGTGCCAGCAGCTTAGGCCTGCGGGAGGGCCCGGAGACCCAGTACTTC
15 TRBJ2-1 . TRBV27 . CASSFTFGPDNEQFF TGTGCCAGCAGTTTTACTTTCGGGCCAGACAATGAGCAGTTCTTC
12 TRBJ2-3 . TRBV25-1 . CASSDQTDTQYF TGTGCCAGCAGTGACCAAACAGATACGCAGTATTTT
18 TRBJ2-7 . TRBV3-1 . CASSPGQNLGIPPYEQYF TGTGCCAGCAGCCCCGGTCAGAATCTCGGGATCCCTCCCTACGAGCAGTACTTC
15 TRBJ2-3 . TRBV9 . CASSVFSGGRDTQYF TGTGCCAGCAGCGTGTTTAGTGGTGGGCGAGATACGCAGTATTTT
14 TRBJ2-7 . TRBV27 . CASSRSSGGYEQYF TGTGCCAGCAGTCGTAGTAGTGGCGGTTACGAGCAGTACTTC
14 TRBJ1-2 . TRBV19 . CASSPGLGVYGYTF TGTGCCAGTAGTCCCGGCTTGGGGGTATACGGCTACACCTTC
13 TRBJ2-5 . TRBV12-3/TRBV12-4 . CASRPTETETQYF TGTGCCAGCAGACCCACAGAGACGGAGACCCAGTACTTC
13 TRBJ1-1 TRBD1 TRBV5-1 . CASSLGGVTEAFF TGCGCCAGCAGCTTAGGGGGCGTCACTGAAGCTTTCTTT
16 TRBJ2-1 . TRBV21-1 . CASSKTSGRVSNEQFF TGTGCCAGCAGCAAGACTAGCGGGAGGGTATCCAATGAGCAGTTCTTC
16 TRBJ1-1 . TRBV27 . CASSGLGALMNTEAFF TGTGCCAGCAGCGGCCTTGGGGCCCTTATGAACACTGAAGCTTTCTTT
16 TRBJ2-1 TRBD2 TRBV5-6 once CASSLGTSVKLNEQFF TGTGCCAGCAGCTTGGGGACTAGCGTAAAATTGAATGAGCAGTTCTTC
17 TRBJ2-3 . TRBV7-8 . CASSFGEQGFDTDTQYF TGTGCCAGCAGCTTCGGGGAACAGGGTTTCGACACAGATACGCAGTATTTT
14 TRBJ2-7 TRBD2 TRBV15 . CATAPAGVGNEQYF TGTGCCACCGCACCAGCGGGAGTAGGCAACGAGCAGTACTTC
10 TRBJ2-3 . TRBV23-1 . CASSRDTQYF TGCGCCAGCAGTCGAGATACGCAGTATTTT
18 TRBJ2-1 TRBD1 TRBV7-9 . CASSLPSAGTGSYNEQFF TGTGCCAGCAGCCTTCCTTCGGCCGGGACAGGCTCCTACAATGAGCAGTTCTTC
16 TRBJ2-2 . TRBV28 . CASSLGWSWNTGELFF TGTGCCAGCAGTTTAGGGTGGTCCTGGAACACCGGGGAGCTGTTTTTT
14 TRBJ1-1 . TRBV19 once CASKVGHLNTEAFF TGTGCCAGTAAGGTAGGACATTTGAACACTGAAGCTTTCTTT
14 TRBJ2-7 . TRBV28 few CASSLIGGSYEQYF TGTGCCAGCAGTTTAATCGGGGGCTCCTACGAGCAGTACTTC
12 TRBJ1-1 . TRBV25-1 . CASSAIPGKAFF TGTGCCAGCAGTGCTATCCCCGGCAAAGCTTTCTTT
13 TRBJ2-1 TRBD2 TRBV9 . CASSVDSGNEQFF TGTGCCAGCAGCGTAGATAGCGGGAATGAGCAGTTCTTC
14 TRBJ2-7 TRBD1 TRBV5-1 . CVSSWTGFQNEQYF TGCGTCAGCAGCTGGACAGGTTTCCAAAACGAGCAGTACTTC
14 TRBJ1-5 TRBD1 TRBV5-4 few CASSFGTGNQPQHF TGTGCCAGCAGCTTTGGGACAGGCAATCAGCCCCAGCATTTT
15 TRBJ2-1 TRBD2 TRBV6-5 few CASSFAGTRYNEQFF TGTGCCAGCAGTTTTGCAGGGACTAGATACAATGAGCAGTTCTTC
13 TRBJ2-7 . TRBV29-1 . CSVELGSTYEQYF TGCAGCGTTGAACTGGGCTCAACCTACGAGCAGTACTTC
16 TRBJ2-1 TRBD2 TRBV13 . CASSPAGTSGYNEQFF TGTGCCAGCAGCCCCGCAGGGACTAGCGGGTACAATGAGCAGTTCTTC
15 TRBJ2-3 . TRBV7-3 few CASSLIAGFGDTQYF TGTGCCAGCAGCTTAATTGCAGGCTTCGGAGATACGCAGTATTTT
16 TRBJ2-1 TRBD2 TRBV11-2 . CASSLDWLSGRNEQFF TGTGCCAGCAGCTTAGACTGGCTTAGCGGGAGGAATGAGCAGTTCTTC
14 TRBJ2-1 . TRBV10-3 . CAISEPALHNEQFF TGTGCCATCAGTGAGCCGGCCCTCCACAATGAGCAGTTCTTC
16 TRBJ2-1 TRBD2 TRBV18 . CASSPKGLAAFREQFF TGTGCCAGCTCACCAAAGGGACTAGCGGCCTTCAGGGAGCAGTTCTTC
14 TRBJ1-2 . TRBV2 . CASWLPPGPYGYTF TGTGCCAGCTGGTTACCCCCGGGACCCTATGGCTACACCTTC
15 TRBJ2-2 TRBD2 TRBV27 . CASSLSGRGTGELFF TGTGCCAGCAGTCTTAGCGGGAGGGGTACCGGGGAGCTGTTTTTT
15 TRBJ2-7 . TRBV6-2/TRBV6-3 . CASSTSFRVYYEQYF TGTGCCAGCAGCACCTCCTTTCGCGTGTATTACGAGCAGTACTTC
13 TRBJ1-5 . TRBV6-2/TRBV6-3 . CASSYPGDQPQHF TGTGCCAGCAGTTACCCAGGCGATCAGCCCCAGCATTTT